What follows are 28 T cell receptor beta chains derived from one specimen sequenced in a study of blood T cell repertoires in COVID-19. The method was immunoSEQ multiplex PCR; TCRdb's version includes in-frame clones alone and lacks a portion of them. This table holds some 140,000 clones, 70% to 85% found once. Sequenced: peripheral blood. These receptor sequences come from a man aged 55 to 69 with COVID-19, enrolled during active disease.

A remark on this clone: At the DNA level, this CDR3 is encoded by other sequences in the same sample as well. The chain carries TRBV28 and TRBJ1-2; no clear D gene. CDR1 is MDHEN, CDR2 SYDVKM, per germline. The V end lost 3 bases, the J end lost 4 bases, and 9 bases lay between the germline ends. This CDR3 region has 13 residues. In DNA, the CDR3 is TGTGCCAGCAGTTTCGGCGGCTCCTATGGCTACACCTTC. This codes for CASSFGGSYGYTF.

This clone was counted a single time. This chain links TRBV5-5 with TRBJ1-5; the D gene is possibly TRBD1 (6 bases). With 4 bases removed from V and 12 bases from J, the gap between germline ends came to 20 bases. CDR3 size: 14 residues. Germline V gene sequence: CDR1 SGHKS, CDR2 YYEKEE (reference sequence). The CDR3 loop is CASSQTTQGWLQHF. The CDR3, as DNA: TGTGCCAGCAGCCAAACGACCCAGGGGTGGCTCCAGCATTTT.

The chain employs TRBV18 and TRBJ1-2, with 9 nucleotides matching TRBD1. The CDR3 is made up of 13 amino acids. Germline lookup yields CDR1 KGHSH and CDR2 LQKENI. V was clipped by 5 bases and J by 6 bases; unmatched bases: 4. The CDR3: CASSFGTGNGYTF. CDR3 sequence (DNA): TGTGCCAGCTCATTCGGGACAGGGAATGGCTACACCTTC. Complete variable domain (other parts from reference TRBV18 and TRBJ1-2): NAGVMQNPRHLVRRRGQEARLRCSPMKGHSHVYWYRQLPEEGLKFMVYLQKENIIDESGMPKERFSAEFPKEGPSILRIQQVVRGDSAAYFCASSFGTGNGYTFGSGTRLTVV.

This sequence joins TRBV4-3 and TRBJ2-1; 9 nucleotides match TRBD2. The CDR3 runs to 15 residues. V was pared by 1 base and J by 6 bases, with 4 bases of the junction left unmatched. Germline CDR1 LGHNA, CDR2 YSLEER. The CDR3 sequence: CASSQVSAGGNEQFF. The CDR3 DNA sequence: TGCGCCAGCAGCCAAGTTTCAGCGGGAGGCAATGAGCAGTTCTTC.

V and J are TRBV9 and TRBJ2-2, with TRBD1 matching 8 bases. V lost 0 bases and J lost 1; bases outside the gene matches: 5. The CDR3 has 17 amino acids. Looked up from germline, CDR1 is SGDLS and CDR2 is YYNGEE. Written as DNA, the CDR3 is TGTGCCAGCAGCGTAGATCCCGGACAGGGGAACACCGGGGAGCTGTTTTTT. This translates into CASSVDPGQGNTGELFF.

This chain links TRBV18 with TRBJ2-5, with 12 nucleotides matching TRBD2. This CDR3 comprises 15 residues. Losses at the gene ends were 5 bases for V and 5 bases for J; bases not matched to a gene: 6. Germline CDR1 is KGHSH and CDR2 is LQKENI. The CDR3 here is CASSDLAGGPETQYF. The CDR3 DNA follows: TGTGCCAGCTCAGACCTAGCGGGGGGGCCGGAGACCCAGTACTTC.

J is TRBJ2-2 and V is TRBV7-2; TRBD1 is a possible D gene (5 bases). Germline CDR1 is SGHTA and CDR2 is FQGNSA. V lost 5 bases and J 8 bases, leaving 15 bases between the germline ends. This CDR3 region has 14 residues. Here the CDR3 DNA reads TGTGCCAGCAGCGCGGACACCACCTATGGGGAGCTGTTTTTT. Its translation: CASSADTTYGELFF.

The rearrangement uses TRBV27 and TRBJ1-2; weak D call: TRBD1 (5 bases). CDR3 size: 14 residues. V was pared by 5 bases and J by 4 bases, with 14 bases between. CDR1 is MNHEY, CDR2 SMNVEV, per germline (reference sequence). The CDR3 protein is CASSPDQGPYGYTF. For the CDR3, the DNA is TGTGCCAGCAGTCCCGACCAGGGCCCCTATGGCTACACCTTC.

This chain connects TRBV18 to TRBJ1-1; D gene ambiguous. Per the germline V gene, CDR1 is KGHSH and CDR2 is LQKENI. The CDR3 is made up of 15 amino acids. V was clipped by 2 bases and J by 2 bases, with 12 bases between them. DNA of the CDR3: TGTGCCAGCTCACCAGACATGACCTTAAACACTGAAGCTTTCTTT. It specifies CASSPDMTLNTEAFF.

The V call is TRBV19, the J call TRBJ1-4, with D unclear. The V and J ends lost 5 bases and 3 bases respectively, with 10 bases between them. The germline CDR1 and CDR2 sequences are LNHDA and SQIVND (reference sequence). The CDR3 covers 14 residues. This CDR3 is CASSFVQPNEKLFF. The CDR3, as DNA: TGTGCCAGTAGTTTTGTACAGCCTAATGAAAAACTGTTTTTT.

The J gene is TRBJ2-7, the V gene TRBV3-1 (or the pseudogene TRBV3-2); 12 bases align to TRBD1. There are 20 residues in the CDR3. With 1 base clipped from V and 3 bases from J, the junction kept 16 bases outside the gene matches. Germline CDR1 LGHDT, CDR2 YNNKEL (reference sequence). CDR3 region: CASSQGPEGTGGLLSYEQYF. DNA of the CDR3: TGTGCCAGCAGCCAAGGCCCCGAAGGGACAGGGGGCCTTTTGAGCTACGAGCAGTACTTC.

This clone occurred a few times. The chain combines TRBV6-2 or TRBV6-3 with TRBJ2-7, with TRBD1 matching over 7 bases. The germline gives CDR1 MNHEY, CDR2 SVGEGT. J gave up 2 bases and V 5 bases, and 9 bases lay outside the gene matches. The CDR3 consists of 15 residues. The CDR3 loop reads CASSTHRGKAYEQYF. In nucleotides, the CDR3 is TGTGCCAGCAGTACCCACAGGGGAAAAGCCTACGAGCAGTACTTC.

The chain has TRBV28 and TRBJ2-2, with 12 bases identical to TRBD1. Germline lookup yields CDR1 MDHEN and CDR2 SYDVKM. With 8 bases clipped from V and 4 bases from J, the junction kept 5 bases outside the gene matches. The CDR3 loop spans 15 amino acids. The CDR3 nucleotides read TGTGCCAGCCAGGGACAGGGGGCGAGCACCGGGGAGCTGTTTTTT. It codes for CASQGQGASTGELFF.

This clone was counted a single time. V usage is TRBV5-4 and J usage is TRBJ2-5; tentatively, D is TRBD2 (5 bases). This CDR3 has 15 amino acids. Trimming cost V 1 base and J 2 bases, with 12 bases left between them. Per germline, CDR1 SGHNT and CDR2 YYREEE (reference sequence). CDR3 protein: CASSLFAGTQETQYF. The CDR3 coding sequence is TGTGCCAGCAGCTTGTTTGCGGGCACTCAAGAGACCCAGTACTTC.

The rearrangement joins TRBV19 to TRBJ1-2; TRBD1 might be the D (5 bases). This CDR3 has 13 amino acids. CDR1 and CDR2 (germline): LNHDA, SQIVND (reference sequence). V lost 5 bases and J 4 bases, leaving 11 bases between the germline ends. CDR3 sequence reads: CASSPMGPYGYTF. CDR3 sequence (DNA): TGTGCCAGTAGTCCCATGGGGCCCTATGGCTACACCTTC.

CDR3 residues: CASSREVNTEAFF. The CDR3 DNA is TGTGCCAGCAGCAGGGAGGTGAACACTGAAGCTTTCTTT. The V and J genes are TRBV25-1 and TRBJ1-1; D might be TRBD1 (5 bases). The germline CDR1 and CDR2 sequences are MGHDK and SYGVNS. CDR3 length: 13 residues. The germline V and J ends were trimmed by 6 bases and 0 bases, with 8 bases remaining between them.

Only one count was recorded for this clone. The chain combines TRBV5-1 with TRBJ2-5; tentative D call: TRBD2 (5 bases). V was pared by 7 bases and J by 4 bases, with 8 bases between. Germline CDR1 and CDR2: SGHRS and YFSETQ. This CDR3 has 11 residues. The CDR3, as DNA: TGCGCCAGCTATGAGGGAGAGACCCAGTACTTC. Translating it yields CASYEGETQYF.

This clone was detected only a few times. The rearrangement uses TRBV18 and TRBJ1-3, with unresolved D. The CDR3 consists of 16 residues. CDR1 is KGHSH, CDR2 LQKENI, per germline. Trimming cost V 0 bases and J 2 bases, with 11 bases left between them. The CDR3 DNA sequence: TGTGCCAGCTCACCACCGGCAGGTTCTCCTGGAAACACCATATATTTT. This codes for CASSPPAGSPGNTIYF. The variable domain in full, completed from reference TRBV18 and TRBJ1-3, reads NAGVMQNPRHLVRRRGQEARLRCSPMKGHSHVYWYRQLPEEGLKFMVYLQKENIIDESGMPKERFSAEFPKEGPSILRIQQVVRGDSAAYFCASSPPAGSPGNTIYFGEGSWLTVV.

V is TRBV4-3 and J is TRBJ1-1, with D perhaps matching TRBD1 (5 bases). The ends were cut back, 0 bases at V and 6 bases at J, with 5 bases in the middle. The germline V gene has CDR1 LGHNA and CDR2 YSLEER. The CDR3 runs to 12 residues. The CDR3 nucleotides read TGCGCCAGCAGCCAAGAAGGGGCTGAAGCTTTCTTT. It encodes CASSQEGAEAFF.

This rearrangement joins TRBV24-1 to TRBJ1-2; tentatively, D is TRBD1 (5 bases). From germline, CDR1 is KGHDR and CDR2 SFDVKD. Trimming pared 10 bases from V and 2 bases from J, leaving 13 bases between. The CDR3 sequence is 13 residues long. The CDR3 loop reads CATKGAGNYGYTF. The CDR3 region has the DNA TGTGCCACAAAAGGAGCAGGGAACTATGGCTACACCTTC.

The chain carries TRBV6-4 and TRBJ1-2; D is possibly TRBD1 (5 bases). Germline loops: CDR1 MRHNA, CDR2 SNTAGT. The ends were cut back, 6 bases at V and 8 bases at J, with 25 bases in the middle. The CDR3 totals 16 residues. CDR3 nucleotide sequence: TGTGCCAGCAGCATCACTGGGAGGGGAAGGCTGGAAGGCTACACCTTC. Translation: CASSITGRGRLEGYTF.

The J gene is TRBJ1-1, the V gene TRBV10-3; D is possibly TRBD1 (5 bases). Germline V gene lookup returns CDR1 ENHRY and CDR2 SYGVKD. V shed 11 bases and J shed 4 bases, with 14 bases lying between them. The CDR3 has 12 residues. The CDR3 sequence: CAPRGGCTEAFF. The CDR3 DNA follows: TGTGCCCCACGCGGGGGTTGCACTGAAGCTTTCTTT.

In DNA, the CDR3 is TGTGCCAGCTCACCAATCATCCTCAAACACTCTGGAAACACCATATATTTT. It encodes CASSPIILKHSGNTIYF. The chain combines TRBV18 with TRBJ1-3; D unclear. CDR1 and CDR2 (germline): KGHSH, LQKENI. The CDR3 has 17 amino acids. With 2 bases removed from V and 0 bases from J, the gap between germline ends came to 14 bases.

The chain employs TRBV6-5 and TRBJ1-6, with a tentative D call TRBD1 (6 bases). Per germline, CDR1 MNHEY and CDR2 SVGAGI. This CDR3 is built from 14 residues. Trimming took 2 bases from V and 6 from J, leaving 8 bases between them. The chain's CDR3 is CASSYQGLNSPLHF. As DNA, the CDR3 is TGTGCCAGCAGTTACCAGGGGCTTAATTCACCCCTCCACTTT.

The CDR3 DNA is TGTGCCAGCAGCCCTAGCGGGGGGTGGACAGATACGCAGTATTTT. Translating gives CASSPSGGWTDTQYF. The V and J genes are TRBV7-2 and TRBJ2-3, with 11 bases identical to TRBD2. V lost 5 bases and J lost 3; bases outside the gene matches: 4. This CDR3 region has 15 residues. From germline, CDR1 is SGHTA and CDR2 FQGNSA.

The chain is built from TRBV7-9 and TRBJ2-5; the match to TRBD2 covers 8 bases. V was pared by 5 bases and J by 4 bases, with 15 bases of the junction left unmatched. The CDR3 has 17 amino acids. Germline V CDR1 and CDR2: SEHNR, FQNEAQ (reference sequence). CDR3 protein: CASSRQPGGVTGETQYF. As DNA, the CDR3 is TGTGCCAGCAGCAGACAGCCCGGGGGGGTCACCGGAGAGACCCAGTACTTC.

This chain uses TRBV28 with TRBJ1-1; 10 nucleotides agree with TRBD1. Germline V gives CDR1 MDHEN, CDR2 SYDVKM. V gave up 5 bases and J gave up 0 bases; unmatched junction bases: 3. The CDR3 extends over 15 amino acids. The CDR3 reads CASSKGQGMNTEAFF. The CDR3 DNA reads TGTGCCAGCAGTAAGGGACAGGGGATGAACACTGAAGCTTTCTTT.

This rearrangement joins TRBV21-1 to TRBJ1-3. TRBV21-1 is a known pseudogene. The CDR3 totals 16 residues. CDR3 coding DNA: TGTGCCAGCAGCAAACTCGGTGGGAGCTCTGGAAACACCATATATTTT. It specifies CASSKLGGSSGNTIYF.